This is a list of T cell receptor beta chains from one sample in a study of T cells in Graves' hyperthyroidism and ophthalmopathy. TCRdb re-analysed the multiplex PCR reads in MiXCR, keeping a single row per CDR3 protein. The sample yields over 700,000 distinct CDR3 sequences, roughly 40% seen once. Sequencing was done on a sample of blood. Receptors were obtained from a man aged 18 to 30 with Graves' hyperthyroidism. Each CDR3 is given with its conserved first and last residue. The order of the fields is CDR3 protein, CDR3 DNA, V gene, clone size, CDR3 length, D gene, J gene. The D gene is left open where the match is weak. Expanded clones are given a class, and other clones once, few, many or no size at all.

CDR3 protein: CASSPRGTSGYYEQYF
CDR3 DNA: TGCGCCAGCAGCCCGAGGGGCACTAGCGGTTACTACGAGCAGTACTTC
V gene: TRBV7-9
clone size: NA
CDR3 length: 16
D gene: TRBD2
J gene: TRBJ2-7

CDR3 protein: CASSYNSGGETQYF
CDR3 DNA: TGTGCCAGCAGTTACAACAGCGGGGGAGAGACCCAGTACTTC
V gene: TRBV7-8
clone size: many
CDR3 length: 14
D gene: TRBD2
J gene: TRBJ2-5

CDR3 protein: CASSSERFPYNSPLHF
CDR3 DNA: TGTGCCAGCAGTTCTGAACGTTTCCCCTATAATTCACCCCTCCACTTT
V gene: TRBV7-9
clone size: few
CDR3 length: 16
D gene: NA
J gene: TRBJ1-6

CDR3 protein: CANSLKGMGNQPQHF
CDR3 DNA: TGTGCCAACAGCTTGAAAGGGATGGGCAATCAGCCCCAGCATTTT
V gene: TRBV5-6
clone size: once
CDR3 length: 15
D gene: NA
J gene: TRBJ1-5

CDR3 protein: CASSLAELYEQYF
CDR3 DNA: TGTGCCAGCAGTCTAGCGGAACTTTACGAGCAGTACTTC
V gene: TRBV12-3/TRBV12-4
clone size: few
CDR3 length: 13
D gene: TRBD2
J gene: TRBJ2-7

CDR3 protein: CASSPSERGLANEKLFF
CDR3 DNA: TGTGCCAGCAGTCCCTCGGAGAGGGGGCTGGCTAATGAAAAACTGTTTTTT
V gene: TRBV12-3/TRBV12-4
clone size: NA
CDR3 length: 17
D gene: TRBD1
J gene: TRBJ1-4

CDR3 protein: CASSLEQGGETQYF
CDR3 DNA: TGTGCCAGCAGTTTGGAGCAGGGAGGAGAGACCCAGTACTTC
V gene: TRBV2
clone size: few
CDR3 length: 14
D gene: NA
J gene: TRBJ2-5

CDR3 protein: CSVGVAGVTGELFF
CDR3 DNA: TGCAGCGTTGGGGTAGCGGGAGTCACCGGGGAGCTGTTTTTT
V gene: TRBV29-1
clone size: many
CDR3 length: 14
D gene: TRBD2
J gene: TRBJ2-2

CDR3 protein: CAGSFPGTGGEQYF
CDR3 DNA: TGTGCCGGCAGCTTCCCCGGGACAGGGGGCGAGCAGTACTTC
V gene: TRBV9
clone size: NA
CDR3 length: 14
D gene: TRBD1
J gene: TRBJ2-7

CDR3 protein: CATSRARDTGELFF
CDR3 DNA: TGTGCCACCAGCAGAGCCAGGGACACCGGGGAGCTGTTTTTT
V gene: TRBV15
clone size: many
CDR3 length: 14
D gene: NA
J gene: TRBJ2-2

CDR3 protein: CASSAPGTLDYYGHTF
CDR3 DNA: TGTGCCAGCAGCGCGCCAGGGACGTTAGACTACTATGGCCACACCTTC
V gene: TRBV6-5
clone size: once
CDR3 length: 16
D gene: NA
J gene: TRBJ1-2

CDR3 protein: CASSYSLDRAGNTIYF
CDR3 DNA: TGTGCCAGCAGCTACTCCCTGGACAGGGCGGGAAACACCATATATTTT
V gene: TRBV7-2
clone size: few
CDR3 length: 16
D gene: TRBD1
J gene: TRBJ1-3

CDR3 protein: CSALSGLETQYF
CDR3 DNA: TGCAGTGCTTTATCCGGGTTGGAGACCCAGTACTTC
V gene: TRBV20-1
clone size: NA
CDR3 length: 12
D gene: NA
J gene: TRBJ2-5

CDR3 protein: CASASDYQETQYF
CDR3 DNA: TGTGCCAGTGCCTCCGACTACCAAGAGACCCAGTACTTC
V gene: TRBV25-1
clone size: NA
CDR3 length: 13
D gene: NA
J gene: TRBJ2-5

CDR3 protein: CASSLAYPGQGPHEQFF
CDR3 DNA: TGTGCCAGCAGCTTAGCTTACCCGGGACAGGGGCCTCATGAGCAGTTCTTC
V gene: TRBV7-9
clone size: NA
CDR3 length: 17
D gene: TRBD1
J gene: TRBJ2-1

CDR3 protein: CASRPYREWNTEAFF
CDR3 DNA: TGTGCCAGCAGACCCTACAGGGAGTGGAACACTGAAGCTTTCTTT
V gene: TRBV7-9
clone size: many
CDR3 length: 15
D gene: NA
J gene: TRBJ1-1

CDR3 protein: CAIRSTGQNTEAFF
CDR3 DNA: TGTGCCATCAGATCTACGGGACAGAACACTGAAGCTTTCTTT
V gene: TRBV10-3
clone size: many
CDR3 length: 14
D gene: NA
J gene: TRBJ1-1

CDR3 protein: CASSLRRQGADGYTF
CDR3 DNA: TGTGCCAGCAGTTTACGAAGACAGGGGGCGGATGGCTACACCTTC
V gene: TRBV12-3/TRBV12-4
clone size: many
CDR3 length: 15
D gene: TRBD1
J gene: TRBJ1-2

CDR3 protein: CASSQDAWATGEQYF
CDR3 DNA: TGTGCCAGCAGCCAAGATGCCTGGGCGACGGGCGAGCAGTACTTC
V gene: TRBV12-3/TRBV12-4
clone size: few
CDR3 length: 15
D gene: NA
J gene: TRBJ2-7

CDR3 protein: CASSLFQGGYGYTF
CDR3 DNA: TGTGCCAGCAGTTTGTTCCAGGGAGGCTATGGCTACACCTTC
V gene: TRBV12-3/TRBV12-4
clone size: NA
CDR3 length: 14
D gene: NA
J gene: TRBJ1-2

CDR3 protein: CSVALESEAFF
CDR3 DNA: TGCAGCGTTGCCCTTGAGTCTGAAGCTTTCTTT
V gene: TRBV29-1
clone size: NA
CDR3 length: 11
D gene: NA
J gene: TRBJ1-1

CDR3 protein: CSAREGTGDSPLHF
CDR3 DNA: TGCAGTGCTAGAGAAGGGACAGGGGACTCACCCCTCCACTTT
V gene: TRBV20-1
clone size: many
CDR3 length: 14
D gene: TRBD1
J gene: TRBJ1-6

CDR3 protein: CASSPGVQGDGYTF
CDR3 DNA: TGTGCCAGCAGCCCCGGTGTGCAGGGAGATGGCTACACCTTC
V gene: TRBV2
clone size: many
CDR3 length: 14
D gene: NA
J gene: TRBJ1-2

CDR3 protein: CASSEVGGTGGHEQYF
CDR3 DNA: TGTGCCAGCAGTGAAGTGGGAGGGACAGGGGGCCACGAGCAGTACTTC
V gene: TRBV2
clone size: few
CDR3 length: 16
D gene: TRBD1
J gene: TRBJ2-7

CDR3 protein: CSGGDTSYEQYF
CDR3 DNA: TGCAGCGGGGGGGACACATCCTACGAGCAGTACTTC
V gene: TRBV29-1
clone size: many
CDR3 length: 12
D gene: NA
J gene: TRBJ2-7

CDR3 protein: CASSAETRRQETQYF
CDR3 DNA: TGTGCCAGCAGCGCGGAGACTAGGCGCCAAGAGACCCAGTACTTC
V gene: TRBV11-2
clone size: few
CDR3 length: 15
D gene: NA
J gene: TRBJ2-5

CDR3 protein: CSASRDTDYEQYF
CDR3 DNA: TGCAGTGCTAGCCGGGACACAGACTACGAGCAGTACTTC
V gene: TRBV20-1
clone size: many
CDR3 length: 13
D gene: NA
J gene: TRBJ2-7

CDR3 protein: CASSLQQGIDEQYF
CDR3 DNA: TGTGCCAGCAGCTTACAACAGGGCATCGACGAGCAGTACTTC
V gene: TRBV7-2
clone size: few
CDR3 length: 14
D gene: NA
J gene: TRBJ2-7

CDR3 protein: CASSLVTVHEKLFF
CDR3 DNA: TGTGCCAGCAGCTTAGTAACCGTCCATGAAAAACTGTTTTTT
V gene: TRBV7-9
clone size: many
CDR3 length: 14
D gene: NA
J gene: TRBJ1-4

CDR3 protein: CASSRGTDEHF
CDR3 DNA: TGTGCCAGCAGTCGGGGGACAGACGAGCATTTT
V gene: TRBV6-5
clone size: NA
CDR3 length: 11
D gene: TRBD1
J gene: TRBJ1-5

CDR3 protein: CSGPSGMDEQYF
CDR3 DNA: TGCAGTGGGCCTAGCGGGATGGACGAGCAGTACTTC
V gene: TRBV20-1
clone size: NA
CDR3 length: 12
D gene: TRBD2
J gene: TRBJ2-7

CDR3 protein: CASSINQFSGANVLTF
CDR3 DNA: TGTGCCAGTAGTATTAACCAATTCTCTGGGGCCAACGTCCTGACTTTC
V gene: TRBV19
clone size: many
CDR3 length: 16
D gene: NA
J gene: TRBJ2-6

CDR3 protein: CATGTERFCSNQPQHF
CDR3 DNA: TGTGCCACCGGGACTGAGAGGTTTTGCAGCAATCAGCCCCAGCATTTT
V gene: TRBV10-3
clone size: NA
CDR3 length: 16
D gene: NA
J gene: TRBJ1-5

CDR3 protein: CASSQGQLIYEQYF
CDR3 DNA: TGCGCCAGCAGCCAAGGGCAACTGATCTACGAGCAGTACTTC
V gene: TRBV4-1
clone size: few
CDR3 length: 14
D gene: NA
J gene: TRBJ2-7

CDR3 protein: CASSQERRKNTEAFF
CDR3 DNA: TGCGCCAGCAGCCAAGAAAGACGGAAGAACACTGAAGCTTTCTTT
V gene: TRBV4-1
clone size: few
CDR3 length: 15
D gene: NA
J gene: TRBJ1-1

CDR3 protein: CSVEVGTGGSDSSF
CDR3 DNA: TGCAGCGTTGAAGTTGGGACAGGAGGCTCGGATAGCAGCTTC
V gene: TRBV29-1
clone size: many
CDR3 length: 14
D gene: TRBD1
J gene: TRBJ1-2

CDR3 protein: CASKAGGSGYTF
CDR3 DNA: TGCGCCAGCAAGGCAGGGGGCTCCGGCTACACCTTC
V gene: TRBV5-1
clone size: NA
CDR3 length: 12
D gene: TRBD1
J gene: TRBJ1-2

CDR3 protein: CATYYRWAGTGELFF
CDR3 DNA: TGTGCCACCTATTACCGGTGGGCGGGCACCGGGGAGCTGTTTTTT
V gene: TRBV19
clone size: NA
CDR3 length: 15
D gene: NA
J gene: TRBJ2-2

CDR3 protein: CASNQQINTEAFF
CDR3 DNA: TGTGCCAGCAACCAACAAATAAACACTGAAGCTTTCTTT
V gene: TRBV2
clone size: many
CDR3 length: 13
D gene: NA
J gene: TRBJ1-1

CDR3 protein: CASSLDRTNTQAFF
CDR3 DNA: TGTGCCAGCAGCTTGGACAGGACGAACACTCAAGCTTTCTTT
V gene: TRBV5-4
clone size: NA
CDR3 length: 14
D gene: NA
J gene: TRBJ1-1